The 15 T cell receptor beta chains in this list originate from one sample, sequenced in a study of blood T cell repertoires in COVID-19. Assay: immunoSEQ multiplex PCR; the TCRdb copy retains only in-frame clones and omits some. Of 180,000 or so clones in the sample, about 80% are singletons; the top ten hold approximately 9%. Sample: peripheral blood. Source of these receptors: a woman aged 50 to 65 with active or convalescent COVID-19.

The J gene is TRBJ1-2, the V gene TRBV5-6; no firm D call. From germline, CDR1 is SGHDT and CDR2 YYEEEE. CDR3 length: 15 amino acids. The V and J ends lost 2 bases and 0 bases respectively, with 11 bases between them. For the CDR3, the DNA is TGTGCCAGCAGCTTCTGGCTTCCCACTAACTATGGCTACACCTTC. Amino acid sequence: CASSFWLPTNYGYTF.

This clone came up once. V gene TRBV7-9 combines with J gene TRBJ2-3; 7 bases match TRBD1. V trimming: 0 bases; J trimming: 0 bases; junction bases outside the gene matches: 3. The CDR3 is made up of 16 amino acids. Per germline, CDR1 SEHNR and CDR2 FQNEAQ (reference sequence). The chain's CDR3 is CASSLATGLSTDTQYF. In DNA, the CDR3 is TGTGCCAGCAGCTTAGCGACAGGGCTTAGCACAGATACGCAGTATTTT.

CDR3 loop: CASSQDRGANTEAFF. The CDR3 nucleotides read TGTGCCAGCAGCCAAGATCGTGGGGCCAACACTGAAGCTTTCTTT. The chain has TRBV3-1 (or the pseudogene TRBV3-2) and TRBJ1-1, with D possibly matching TRBD1 (5 bases). CDR1 and CDR2 (germline): LGHDT, YNNKEL (reference sequence). There are 15 residues in the CDR3. Trimming took 0 bases from V and 2 from J, leaving 10 bases between them.

The V gene is TRBV15, the J gene TRBJ1-5, with D possibly matching TRBD1 (5 bases). The germline V gene encodes CDR1 LNHNV and CDR2 YYDKDF (reference sequence). This CDR3 region has 15 residues. V lost 8 bases, J lost 1 base, and 15 bases lay in between. CDR3 nucleotides: TGTGCCACCGCGGAGGGGCTCCTAAGCAATCAGCCCCAGCATTTT. As protein: CATAEGLLSNQPQHF.

This clone was observed a few times. The rearrangement links TRBV6-5 to TRBJ2-7, with 10 bases matching TRBD1. Germline loops: CDR1 MNHEY, CDR2 SVGAGI. Germline trimming cut 7 bases from V and 4 bases from J; bases unmatched to any gene: 7. The CDR3 sequence is 14 residues long. CDR3 nucleotides: TGTGCCAGCAACCCACCGGGACAGGGGTACGAGCAGTACTTC. Protein product: CASNPPGQGYEQYF.

The chain is built from TRBV28 and TRBJ2-1; tentative D call: TRBD2 (6 bases). In germline, CDR1 is MDHEN, CDR2 SYDVKM. CDR3 length: 16 residues. V lost 2 bases and J lost 0, with 11 bases in between. For the CDR3, the DNA is TGTGCCAGCAGTTTAAACCTAGCGAGCTCCTACAATGAGCAGTTCTTC. Encoded protein: CASSLNLASSYNEQFF.

The chain is built from TRBV30 and TRBJ2-1, with D perhaps matching TRBD2 (5 bases). The CDR3 length is 16 residues. V dropped 0 bases and J dropped 0 bases, with 12 bases sitting between them. Germline CDR1 is GTSNPN and CDR2 is SVGIG (reference sequence). This CDR3 is CAWSVLGLSSYNEQFF. For the CDR3, the DNA is TGTGCCTGGAGTGTACTAGGCCTAAGCTCCTACAATGAGCAGTTCTTC.

This chain joins TRBV19 and TRBJ2-2; 8 positions match TRBD1. Germline V CDR1 and CDR2: LNHDA, SQIVND (reference sequence). The CDR3 loop spans 15 amino acids. J lost 4 bases, V lost 7 bases, and 8 bases had no gene match. The DNA of the CDR3 is TGTGCCAGTATCCAGGGGGCGCGGGGCACCGGGGAGCTGTTTTTT. This encodes CASIQGARGTGELFF.

The CDR3 spells CASSPGNSRNEKLFF. DNA for the CDR3: TGTGCCAGTAGCCCGGGGAACAGCAGAAATGAAAAACTGTTTTTT. This sequence joins TRBV19 and TRBJ1-4; D is undetermined. This CDR3 spans 15 amino acids. V shed 6 bases and J shed 5 bases, with 16 bases lying between them. Germline V gene lookup returns CDR1 LNHDA and CDR2 SQIVND (reference sequence).

The chain is built from TRBV27 and TRBJ2-7; 11 nucleotides align to TRBD2. CDR1 and CDR2 from the germline V gene are MNHEY and SMNVEV (reference sequence). Unmatched junction bases numbered 0, after V lost 2 bases and J lost 0 bases. The CDR3 runs to 15 residues. CDR3 DNA: TGTGCCAGCAGTTTAACTAGCGGGAGCTCCTACGAGCAGTACTTC. Its protein product is CASSLTSGSSYEQYF.

The chain couples TRBV28 to TRBJ2-7; 7 nucleotides align to TRBD2. This CDR3 has 15 amino acids. V dropped 6 bases and J dropped 2; count of bases not matched to a gene: 10. CDR1 and CDR2 (germline): MDHEN, SYDVKM. The CDR3 region is CASSRPGRGTYEQYF. The CDR3 DNA follows: TGTGCCAGCAGCCGCCCAGGGCGGGGGACCTACGAGCAGTACTTC. Full variable domain (rest looked up from reference TRBV28 and TRBJ2-7): DVKVTQSSRYLVKRTGEKVFLECVQDMDHENMFWYRQDPGLGLRLIYFSYDVKMKEKGDIPEGYSVSREKKERFSLILESASTNQTSMYLCASSRPGRGTYEQYFGPGTRLTVT.

The rearrangement uses TRBV7-2 and TRBJ2-2; a weak D match, TRBD1 (5 bases). The CDR3 spans 15 residues. V lost 7 bases, J lost 7 bases, and 19 bases lay in between. CDR1 and CDR2 (germline): SGHTA, FQGNSA. The CDR3 loop is CASTYWAGNGGELFF. The CDR3 DNA reads TGTGCCAGCACCTATTGGGCAGGGAATGGCGGGGAGCTGTTTTTT.

The rearrangement uses TRBV6-5 and TRBJ2-7; a weak D match, TRBD2 (5 bases). The germline V and J ends were trimmed by 9 bases and 7 bases, with 19 bases remaining between them. The CDR3 has 13 amino acids. CDR1 is MNHEY, CDR2 SVGAGI, per germline. For the CDR3, the DNA is TGTGCCAGTCGCCCGGACTCGGCTCGAGAGCAGTACTTC. This translates into CASRPDSAREQYF.

This clone was observed once. The genes are TRBV29-1 and TRBJ1-1; TRBD1 agrees at 7 bases. From germline, CDR1 is SQVTM and CDR2 ANQGSEA. The CDR3 has 14 amino acids. The V gene end was trimmed by 3 bases and the J gene end by 4 bases; junction bases not matched to a gene: 8. Here the CDR3 reads CSVDPTGLVTEAFF. The CDR3 DNA sequence: TGCAGCGTTGACCCGACAGGGTTGGTCACTGAAGCTTTCTTT.

The chain joins TRBV7-9 to TRBJ2-7; D perhaps matches TRBD1 (6 bases). Germline-derived CDR1 and CDR2 are SEHNR and FQNEAQ (reference sequence). The V end was cut by 5 bases, the J end by 5 bases, with 10 bases between. The CDR3 is 12 residues long. CDR3 sequence: CASSLTGNEQYF. The CDR3 region has the DNA TGTGCCAGCAGCCTTACAGGGAACGAGCAGTACTTC.